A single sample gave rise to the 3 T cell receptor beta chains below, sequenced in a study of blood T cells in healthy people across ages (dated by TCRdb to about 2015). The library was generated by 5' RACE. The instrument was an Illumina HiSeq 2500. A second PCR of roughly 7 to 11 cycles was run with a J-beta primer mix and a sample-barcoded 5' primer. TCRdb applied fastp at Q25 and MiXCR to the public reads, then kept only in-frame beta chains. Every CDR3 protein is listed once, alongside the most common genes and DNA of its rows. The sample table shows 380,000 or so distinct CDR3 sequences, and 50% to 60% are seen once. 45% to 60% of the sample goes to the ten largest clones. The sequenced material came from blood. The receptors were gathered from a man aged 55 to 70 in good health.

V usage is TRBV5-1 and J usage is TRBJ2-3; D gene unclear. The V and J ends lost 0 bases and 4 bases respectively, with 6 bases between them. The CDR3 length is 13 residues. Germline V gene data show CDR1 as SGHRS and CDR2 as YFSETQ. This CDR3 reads CASSLGFADTQYF. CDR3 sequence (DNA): TGCGCCAGCAGCTTGGGGTTTGCAGATACGCAGTATTTT.

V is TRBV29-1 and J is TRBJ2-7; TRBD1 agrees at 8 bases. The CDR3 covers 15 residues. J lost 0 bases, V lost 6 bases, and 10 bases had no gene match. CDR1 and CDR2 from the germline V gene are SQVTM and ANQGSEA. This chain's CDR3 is CSVSPTGASSYEQYF. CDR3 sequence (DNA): TGCAGCGTGTCTCCGACAGGGGCAAGCTCCTACGAGCAGTACTTC.

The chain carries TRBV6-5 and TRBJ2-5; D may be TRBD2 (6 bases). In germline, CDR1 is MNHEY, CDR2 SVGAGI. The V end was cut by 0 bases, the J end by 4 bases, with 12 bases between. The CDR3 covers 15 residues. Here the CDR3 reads CASSYSEGELETQYF. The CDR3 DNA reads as TGTGCCAGCAGTTACTCGGAGGGAGAGTTAGAGACCCAGTACTTC.